The sequence of this T cell receptor beta chain was determined in a study of blood T cell repertoires in COVID-19 (dated by TCRdb to the early 2020s). General notes on the study: Samples from collaborators originated in the United States, Italy and Spain and spanned both the acute and convalescent phases of COVID-19. The material from the prospective study consisted of cDNA or gDNA derived from T cells, B-cell-depleted T cells, or PBMCs. Subjects who had been exposed to COVID-19, were actively infected with it, or had recovered from it provided the deeply sampled blood TCRbeta repertoires that made up the dataset. The repertoires were made available in a free public database intended to serve as a resource for research on the immune response to SARS-CoV-2. Samples were obtained from the ongoing ImmuneRACE study (first 160 participants) and from over 1,000 subjects provided by 6 global collaborators. Sample metadata almost always included a de-identified subject ID, COVID-19 status, age in years and sex. HLA class I and class II types, where available, came from metadata supplied by the sample provider rather than from assay-based typing.

Each collaborating institution followed its own protocols to collect whole blood in K2EDTA tubes. For TCRbeta analysis, collaborators shipped samples in one of three forms: frozen whole blood, isolated PBMCs, or DNA extracted from either of those sample types. TCRbeta CDR3 regions were amplified from genomic DNA by means of the immunoSEQ Assay, a bias-controlled multiplex PCR. The published analysis was carried out like this. Nucleated cell counts per sample were estimated from amplification of reference gene primers within the assay. Sequence reads were collapsed and filtered to measure the absolute abundance of every unique TCRbeta CDR3 rearrangement. Productive Simpson clonality was computed per sample as the square root of Simpson's diversity index over productive rearrangements. What TCRdb holds here is the immuneACCESS table cut down to in-frame rearrangements. Part of the clones is not present; checked against another copy, under half of the missing clones reflect an unresolved V gene, and the others are unexplained. V, J and clone size are taken as reported in that table, and D and trimming were inferred from the DNA itself. The sample has under 350,000 clones on record, 75% to 90% of them singletons. Approximately 11% of the sample is taken by the ten largest.

The CDR3 covers 12 residues, taking in both the cysteine and the phenylalanine. Only CDR3 DNA is held: 36 bases, read in frame from base 1. Trimming costs V 1 base and J 13 bases, and their ends lie 11 bases apart. The germline V gene (reference sequence) sets CDR1 to SEHNR and CDR2 to FQNEAQ. Overall study outcomes, separate from this receptor: The amount of clinical and demographic metadata varied by source and participant and was provided uncurated.

A word on this clone: No antigen is known for it. Qualities for individual bases were not recorded, and no much larger clone is one base off.

Recombination linked TRBV7-9 to TRBJ1-5; D gene: possibly TRBD1, on 6 matching bases. The receptor comes from a woman in her 70s with acute or convalescent COVID-19. Material for sequencing was peripheral blood. Here is the DNA: TGTGCCAGCAGCTTAGAGATGACAGGACAGCATTTT. This sequence encodes CASSLEMTGQHF. The entire variable domain, with the stretches around the CDR3 drawn from the reference TRBV7-9 and TRBJ1-5 proteins, is DTGVSQNPRHKITKRGQNVTFRCDPISEHNRLYWYRQTLGQGPEFLTYFQNEAQLEKSRLLSDRFSAERPKGSFSTLEIQRTEQGDSAMYLCASSLEMTGQHFGDGTRLSIL.